This T cell receptor (beta chain) is from a study of PD-1 blockade in classical Hodgkin lymphoma. Study conclusions and caveats: Whoever responded completely had baseline diversity much like that seen in newly diagnosed patients. Exclusion removed patients who began nivolumab under 1 year after ASCT.

There was relapse after autologous stem cell transplantation in every patient, and there was variation in brentuximab vedotin exposure. A remark on this clone: The antigen remains unidentified.

This table comes from immunoSEQ multiplex PCR, and its TCRdb copy is limited to in-frame clones, with some not included. Of 90,000 to 95,000 clones listed, approximately 89% are singletons. V lost 4 bases to trimming and J lost 5 bases, with 9 bases between them. The CDR3 consists of 12 residues. Germline lookup yields CDR1 SGHVS and CDR2 FNYEAQ. The sample consisted of peripheral blood mononuclear cells (PBMCs), taken before the second cycle of nivolumab. The chain links TRBV7-6 to TRBJ2-7, with unresolved D. The sequence derives from a human donor with classical Hodgkin lymphoma. CDR3 loop: CASSSPWDEQYF. The CDR3 DNA sequence: TGTGCCAGCAGCTCACCGTGGGACGAGCAGTACTTC.